The 10 T cell receptor beta chains in this list originate from one sample, sequenced in a study of blood T cell repertoires in COVID-19. TCRdb's copy holds only in-frame clones and misses some; the assay was immunoSEQ multiplex PCR. The sample consists of 80,000 to 95,000 clones, about 77% of them appearing once. Sequencing used peripheral blood. The receptors shown here come from a woman aged 80 or over with acute or convalescent COVID-19.

The chain links TRBV7-9 to TRBJ1-5; the D is unclear. V dropped 1 base and J dropped 4 bases, with 5 bases sitting between them. The CDR3 covers 13 residues. From germline, CDR1 is SEHNR and CDR2 FQNEAQ (reference sequence). Here the CDR3 reads CASSLGANQPQHF. CDR3 nucleotides: TGTGCCAGCAGCTTAGGAGCGAATCAGCCCCAGCATTTT.

The rearrangement joins TRBV5-1 to TRBJ1-2, with TRBD1 matching over 8 bases. V lost 5 bases and J lost 8; bases outside the gene matches: 14. The germline gives CDR1 SGHRS, CDR2 YFSETQ. CDR3 length: 15 residues. CDR3: CASSQSLDRVEGYTF. As DNA, the CDR3 is TGCGCCAGCAGTCAGTCGTTGGACAGGGTCGAAGGCTACACCTTC. The variable domain in full, completed from reference TRBV5-1 and TRBJ1-2, reads KAGVTQTPRYLIKTRGQQVTLSCSPISGHRSVSWYQQTPGQGLQFLFEYFSETQRNKGNFPGRFSGRQFSNSRSEMNVSTLELGDSALYLCASSQSLDRVEGYTFGSGTRLTVV.

This sequence joins TRBV28 and TRBJ2-7, with 7 nucleotides matching TRBD1. The CDR3 sequence is 14 residues long. Per germline, CDR1 MDHEN and CDR2 SYDVKM. V trimming: 6 bases; J trimming: 2 bases; junction bases outside the gene matches: 7. For the CDR3, the DNA is TGTGCCAGCAGGATAGGGGACAGTCCCTACGAGCAGTACTTC. It translates to CASRIGDSPYEQYF.

This chain uses TRBV29-1 with TRBJ2-7, with 7 nucleotides matching TRBD1. V lost 6 bases to trimming and J lost 0 bases; unmatched junction nucleotides: 8. The CDR3 has 14 residues. Germline-derived CDR1 and CDR2 are SQVTM and ANQGSEA. DNA for the CDR3: TGCAGCGTCGCCCGGGACAGCAGCTCCTACGAGCAGTACTTC. Encoded protein: CSVARDSSSYEQYF.

The rearrangement joins TRBV19 to TRBJ1-1; D is uncertain. Germline lookup yields CDR1 LNHDA and CDR2 SQIVND (reference sequence). The CDR3 spans 13 residues. V lost 5 bases to trimming and J lost 1 base, with 8 bases between them. CDR3 residues: CASSARPNTEAFF. The CDR3, as DNA: TGTGCCAGTAGTGCTAGGCCGAACACTGAAGCTTTCTTT.

The genes are TRBV4-3 and TRBJ2-2; maybe TRBD2 (6 bases). Trimming removed 4 bases at V and 4 bases at J, with 19 bases between. The germline gives CDR1 LGHNA, CDR2 YSLEER. The CDR3 is made up of 17 amino acids. The CDR3 nucleotides are TGCGCCAGCAGCCTCTTCATAGGGCAGGGAGGCACCGGGGAGCTGTTTTTT. Translation: CASSLFIGQGGTGELFF.

The V and J genes are TRBV7-8 and TRBJ1-5; D unclear. This CDR3 is built from 14 residues. The germline V and J ends were trimmed by 4 bases and 4 bases, with 11 bases remaining between them. Germline CDR1 SGHVS, CDR2 FQNEAQ. CDR3 in DNA: TGTGCCAGCAGCTCACCGGGAAAAAATCAGCCCCAGCATTTT. Protein sequence: CASSSPGKNQPQHF.

The chain employs TRBV7-9 and TRBJ1-1, with D uncertain. Trimming left V 4 bases short and J 1 base short, with 7 bases between. Germline V gene data show CDR1 as SEHNR and CDR2 as FQNEAQ (reference sequence). CDR3 length: 13 residues. This CDR3 is CASSSPGNTEAFF. In nucleotides, the CDR3 is TGTGCCAGCAGCTCGCCGGGGAACACTGAAGCTTTCTTT.

Comments on this clone: Mismatch with germline at one junction end may stem from a read error. V gene TRBV4-2 combines with J gene TRBJ2-3; possible D gene TRBD2, 6 bases. CDR1 is LGHNA, CDR2 YNFKEQ, per germline. The CDR3 contains 14 residues. The DNA of the CDR3 is TGTGCCAGCACCCAAGATAGCGGTACAGATACGCAGTATTTT. Its protein is CASTQDSGTDTQYF.

This clone was recorded a few times. This chain links TRBV7-2 with TRBJ1-6; the D gene is possibly TRBD1 (6 bases). CDR1 and CDR2 from the germline V gene are SGHTA and FQGNSA. There are 16 residues in the CDR3. V was trimmed by 0 bases and J by 4 bases, leaving 10 bases between them. The chain's CDR3 is CASSLARDKYNSPLHF. Here the CDR3 DNA reads TGTGCCAGCAGCTTAGCCCGGGACAAATATAATTCACCCCTCCACTTT.